The clone carrying this T cell receptor (beta chain) was counted between two and nine times. Trimming removed 4 bases at V and 8 bases at J, with 21 bases between. In germline, CDR1 is SNHLY, CDR2 FYNNEI. This CDR3 region has 16 residues. The entirety of the isolated RNA underwent reverse transcription, so expressed TCRB transcripts were sequenced. Sequenced by immunoSEQ multiplex PCR; TCRdb stores in-frame clones only, minus some. The sample has nearly 250,000 clones, approximately 14% seen once; the top ten hold about 0.024%. These data originate in a study of beta chain features in type 1 diabetes. Overall study: Cell yields, gender and age were similar in healthy donors and patients.

The sample was naive CD4+ T cells from blood. This chain connects TRBV2 to TRBJ1-5, with D possibly being TRBD1 (6 bases). The clonotype originates from a woman aged 40 to 50 in good health. The CDR3: CASSAVGGGGSKPQHF. CDR3 nucleotide sequence: TGTGCCAGCAGTGCCGTGGGGGGGGGCGGTTCAAAGCCCCAGCATTTT.